These T cell receptor beta chains were read from a single sample in a study of response to subunit inactivated influenza vaccine. TCRdb recomputed calls from the RT-PCR reads with MiXCR, one row per CDR3 protein. The table lists about 240,000 distinct CDR3 sequences, 9.5% to 15% of them singletons, with about 8% in the top ten. The sample in question was non-naive T cells sorted from PBMCs, obtained roughly 15 days before vaccination. These receptor sequences come from a man aged 50 to 59 who received an inactivated influenza vaccine. The CDR3 runs from the conserved cysteine through the conserved F or W. D genes are given only for firm matches. Clone size appears in some rows only: once, few, many, or a class for an expanded clone.

>TRBV12-3/TRBV12-4|TRBJ2-7|medium-sized|.
CASRNSILYEQYF
TGTGCCAGCAGGAACAGCATTCTCTACGAGCAGTACTTC
>TRBV20-1|TRBJ2-7|.|TRBD2
CSAGGDGMSNEQYF
TGCAGTGCTGGGGGGGACGGAATGTCGAATGAGCAGTACTTC
>TRBV11-1|TRBJ2-4|.|TRBD2
CASSPRGGTKNIQYF
TGTGCCAGCAGCCCACGGGGGGGGACCAAAAACATTCAGTACTTC
>TRBV6-1|TRBJ2-3|few|TRBD1
CASSGDRVTDTQYF
TGTGCCAGCAGTGGAGACAGGGTCACAGATACGCAGTATTTT
>TRBV28|TRBJ2-5|.|.
CASSSATLRETQYF
TGTGCCAGCAGTTCCGCCACCCTTCGGGAGACCCAGTACTTC
>TRBV2|TRBJ2-7|many|.
CASIQGYEQYF
TGTGCCAGCATCCAGGGCTACGAGCAGTACTTC
>TRBV7-4|TRBJ2-7|few|TRBD2
CASSLVPAGLIYEQYF
TGTGCCAGCAGCTTAGTTCCAGCGGGACTCATCTACGAGCAGTACTTC
>TRBV20-1|TRBJ2-1|few|TRBD2
CSASRGSPNEQFF
TGCAGTGCTTCCCGCGGGAGTCCCAATGAGCAGTTCTTC
>TRBV3-1|TRBJ2-3|few|.
CASSLSSDTQYF
TGTGCCAGCAGCCTATCTAGCGATACGCAGTATTTT
>TRBV11-2|TRBJ1-4|few|.
CASSFNYGTNEKLFF
TGTGCCAGCAGCTTCAACTACGGAACTAATGAAAAACTGTTTTTT
>TRBV12-3/TRBV12-4|TRBJ2-1|many|TRBD2
CASSLSGSGGQEQFF
TGTGCCAGCAGCCTCTCCGGTAGCGGGGGGCAGGAGCAGTTCTTC
>TRBV9|TRBJ2-3|many|.
CASSVGRGTDTQYF
TGTGCCAGCAGCGTAGGCAGGGGCACAGATACGCAGTATTTT
>TRBV18|TRBJ2-7|.|TRBD2
CASSPGSGIYEQYF
TGTGCCAGCTCACCGGGGAGCGGGATCTACGAGCAGTACTTC
>TRBV11-2|TRBJ1-3|few|.
CASSAKSGNGNTIYF
TGTGCCAGCAGCGCCAAGTCTGGAAACGGAAACACCATATATTTT
>TRBV2|TRBJ2-7|.|.
CASSESRAGPSYEQYF
TGTGCCAGCAGTGAATCTCGAGCAGGACCTTCCTACGAGCAGTACTTC
>TRBV4-1|TRBJ2-7|.|.
CASSQGQATSYEQYF
TGCGCCAGCAGCCAAGGTCAGGCCACCTCCTACGAGCAGTACTTC
>TRBV15|TRBJ1-1|many|.
CATSRESTLNTEAFF
TGTGCCACCAGCAGAGAGAGTACCCTGAACACTGAAGCTTTCTTT
>TRBV9|TRBJ1-1|.|TRBD1
CASSPRGRGNTEAVF
TGTGCCAGCAGCCCGAGGGGGCGTGGAAACACTGAAGCTGTCTTT
>TRBV27|TRBJ2-2|.|.
CASSPFRNTGELFF
TGTGCCAGCAGCCCATTCAGGAACACCGGGGAGCTGTTTTTT
>TRBV19|TRBJ2-1|few|TRBD2
CASSIVGRANEQFF
TGTGCCAGTAGTATAGTCGGGAGGGCCAATGAGCAGTTCTTC
>TRBV12-3/TRBV12-4|TRBJ2-6|few|.
CASSLGTGSGGANVLTF
TGTGCCAGCAGTTTAGGGACTGGTTCCGGTGGGGCCAACGTCCTGACTTTC
>TRBV4-3|TRBJ2-7|many|TRBD2
CASSQQAGGYEQYF
TGCGCCAGCAGCCAACAAGCGGGGGGGTACGAGCAGTACTTC
>TRBV3-1|TRBJ2-1|few|TRBD2
CASSQGIAGGPREQFF
TGTGCCAGCAGCCAGGGAATAGCGGGAGGTCCGCGCGAGCAGTTCTTC
>TRBV7-2|TRBJ1-1|many|.
CASSTTRENTEAFF
TGTGCCAGCAGCACAACCAGGGAGAACACTGAAGCTTTCTTT
>TRBV29-1|TRBJ2-1|many|TRBD2
CSVTSGIYNEQFF
TGCAGCGTAACTAGCGGGATCTACAATGAGCAGTTCTTC
>TRBV27|TRBJ2-2|.|TRBD2
CASSLRLAGGVNTGELFF
TGTGCCAGCAGTTTACGGCTAGCGGGAGGGGTAAACACCGGGGAGCTGTTTTTT
>TRBV6-1|TRBJ2-4|few|TRBD2
CASYGLAGGPSIQYF
TGTGCCAGTTACGGACTAGCGGGAGGGCCTAGCATTCAGTACTTC
>TRBV12-3/TRBV12-4|TRBJ2-2|many|TRBD1
CASSTRGQGAIGELFF
TGTGCCAGCAGTACCCGGGGACAGGGGGCGATCGGGGAGCTGTTTTTT
>TRBV20-1|TRBJ1-6|.|.
CSARRGLSVGVSPLHF
TGCAGTGCTAGAAGGGGGTTGAGTGTCGGGGTTTCACCCCTCCACTTT
>TRBV7-9|TRBJ1-2|few|TRBD1
CASSPTGSPVYGYTF
TGTGCCAGCAGCCCGACAGGGAGCCCTGTCTATGGCTACACCTTC
>TRBV7-2|TRBJ2-7|many|.
CASSLSQGGSYEQYF
TGTGCCAGCAGCTTAAGCCAGGGGGGCTCCTACGAGCAGTACTTC
>TRBV4-3|TRBJ1-6|few|TRBD1
CASSQAMTGGHNSPLHF
TGCGCCAGCAGCCAAGCCATGACAGGGGGCCATAATTCACCCCTCCACTTT
>TRBV7-2|TRBJ1-5|many|.
CASSLEPLGQPQHF
TGTGCCAGCAGCTTAGAACCGTTGGGGCAGCCCCAGCATTTT
>TRBV6-1|TRBJ2-5|many|TRBD1
CASARGQGFMETQYF
TGTGCCAGCGCTCGGGGACAGGGCTTCATGGAGACCCAGTACTTC
>TRBV20-1|TRBJ1-1|few|.
CSARNGGNTEAFF
TGCAGTGCTAGAAACGGAGGGAACACTGAAGCTTTCTTT
>TRBV6-2/TRBV6-3|TRBJ2-3|.|.
CASSLTSGGTDTQYF
TGTGCCAGCAGTCTTACGAGCGGTGGCACAGATACGCAGTATTTT
>TRBV6-1|TRBJ2-3|few|TRBD2
CASSNLRLASDTQYF
TGTGCCAGCAGCAACCTCCGACTAGCTTCAGATACGCAGTATTTT
>TRBV6-1|TRBJ1-2|.|.
CASSEFGGGSYGYTF
TGTGCCAGCAGTGAATTTGGGGGGGGTAGCTATGGCTACACCTTC
>TRBV7-2|TRBJ2-1|.|.
CAMGLPGHNEQFF
TGTGCCATGGGCTTGCCCGGGCACAATGAGCAGTTCTTC
>TRBV5-1|TRBJ2-1|few|TRBD2
CASSLRTSGNEQFF
TGCGCCAGCAGCCTACGGACTAGCGGCAATGAGCAGTTCTTC
>TRBV20-1|TRBJ2-7|many|.
CSVSDGTSYEQYF
TGCAGTGTTTCGGACGGGACAAGCTACGAGCAGTACTTC
>TRBV5-1|TRBJ2-7|many|TRBD2
CASSLGTSGYEQYF
TGTGCCAGCAGCTTAGGGACTAGCGGCTACGAGCAGTACTTC
>TRBV9|TRBJ2-1|.|.
CASSAGRPGYNEQFF
TGTGCCAGCAGCGCTGGGAGGCCTGGGTACAATGAGCAGTTCTTC
>TRBV5-1|TRBJ2-1|many|TRBD1
CASSLAPGGEDEQFF
TGCGCCAGCAGCTTGGCCCCAGGGGGCGAGGATGAGCAGTTCTTC
>TRBV6-2/TRBV6-3|TRBJ2-7|once|TRBD1
CASRPTLGQAITYEQYF
TGTGCCAGCAGACCAACCCTTGGACAGGCCATCACCTACGAGCAGTACTTC
>TRBV6-1|TRBJ1-5|few|.
CASSPTGGQPQHF
TGTGCCAGCAGTCCTACCGGGGGCCAGCCCCAGCATTTT
>TRBV27|TRBJ2-1|few|TRBD2
CASSPGLAGPPNEQFF
TGTGCCAGCAGTCCCGGCCTAGCGGGGCCTCCCAATGAGCAGTTCTTC